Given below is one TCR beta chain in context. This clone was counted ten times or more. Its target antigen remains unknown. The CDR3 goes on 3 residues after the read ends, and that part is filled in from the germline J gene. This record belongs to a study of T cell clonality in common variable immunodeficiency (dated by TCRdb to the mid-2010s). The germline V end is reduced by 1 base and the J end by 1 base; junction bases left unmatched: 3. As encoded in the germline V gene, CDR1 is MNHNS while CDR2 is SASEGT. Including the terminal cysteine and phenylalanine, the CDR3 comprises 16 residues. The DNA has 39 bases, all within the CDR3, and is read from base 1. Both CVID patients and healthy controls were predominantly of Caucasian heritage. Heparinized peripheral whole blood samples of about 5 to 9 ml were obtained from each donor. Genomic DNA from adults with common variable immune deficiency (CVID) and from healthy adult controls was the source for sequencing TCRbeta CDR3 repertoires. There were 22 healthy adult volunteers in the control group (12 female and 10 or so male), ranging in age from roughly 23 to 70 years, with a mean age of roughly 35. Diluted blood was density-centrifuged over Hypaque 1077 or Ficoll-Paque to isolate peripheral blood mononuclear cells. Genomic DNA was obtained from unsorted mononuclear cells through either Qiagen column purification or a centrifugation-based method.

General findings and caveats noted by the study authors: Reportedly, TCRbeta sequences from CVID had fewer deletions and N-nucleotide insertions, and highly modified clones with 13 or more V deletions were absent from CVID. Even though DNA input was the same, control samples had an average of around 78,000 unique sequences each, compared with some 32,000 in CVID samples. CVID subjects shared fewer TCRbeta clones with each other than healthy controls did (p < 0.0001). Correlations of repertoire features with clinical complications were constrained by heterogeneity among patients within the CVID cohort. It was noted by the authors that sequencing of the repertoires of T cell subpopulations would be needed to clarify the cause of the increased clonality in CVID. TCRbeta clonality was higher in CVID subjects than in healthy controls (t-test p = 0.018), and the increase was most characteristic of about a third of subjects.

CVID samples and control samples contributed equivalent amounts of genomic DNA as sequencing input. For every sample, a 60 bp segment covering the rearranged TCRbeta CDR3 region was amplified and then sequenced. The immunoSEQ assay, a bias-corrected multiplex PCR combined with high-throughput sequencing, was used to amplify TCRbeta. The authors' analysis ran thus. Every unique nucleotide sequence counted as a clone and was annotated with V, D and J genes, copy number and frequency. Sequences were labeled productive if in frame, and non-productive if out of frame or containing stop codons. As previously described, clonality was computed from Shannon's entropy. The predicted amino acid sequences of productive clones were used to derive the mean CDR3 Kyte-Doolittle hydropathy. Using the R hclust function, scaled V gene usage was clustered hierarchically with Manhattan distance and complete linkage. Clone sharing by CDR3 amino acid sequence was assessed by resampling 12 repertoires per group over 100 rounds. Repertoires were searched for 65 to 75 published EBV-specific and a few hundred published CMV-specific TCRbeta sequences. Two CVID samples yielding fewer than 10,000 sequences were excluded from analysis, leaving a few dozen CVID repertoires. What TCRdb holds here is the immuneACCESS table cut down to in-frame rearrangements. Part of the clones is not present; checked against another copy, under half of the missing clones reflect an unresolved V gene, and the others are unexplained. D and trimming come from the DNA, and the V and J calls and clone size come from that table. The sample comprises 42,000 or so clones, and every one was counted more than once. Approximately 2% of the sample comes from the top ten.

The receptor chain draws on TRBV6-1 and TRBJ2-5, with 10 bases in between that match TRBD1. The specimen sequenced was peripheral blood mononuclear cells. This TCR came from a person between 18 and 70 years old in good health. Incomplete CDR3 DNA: TGTGCCAGCAGTGAAGATGGGACAGGGGTCCAAGAGACC. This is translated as CASSEDGTGVQET. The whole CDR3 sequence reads CASSEDGTGVQETQYF.